This T cell receptor (beta chain) was captured by sequencing in a study of T cell responses to AZD1222 COVID-19 vaccine listed by TCRdb under 2021. Concerning the study at large: AZD1222 recipients whose second dose came at about 4 weeks and those whose second dose came at about 12 weeks were combined into one group, since spike-specific TCR depth and breadth did not differ between the two schedules. A total of just over 230 trial participants underwent TCR sequencing, of whom around 200 received two doses of AZD1222 and approximately 25 received two doses of the MenACWY control vaccine. Trial participants were enrolled into age subgroups of 18-55, 56-69 and 70-plus years, which contained roughly 150, 30 and 60 TCR-sequenced participants, respectively. Overall study results and their limits: Vaccine-associated CD4 TCRs spanned the whole spike protein, with dominant responses in regions 160-218 and 743-854. Conclusions about previously exposed vaccinees are limited, since just five or six AZD1222 recipients were seropositive for SARS-CoV-2 at baseline. Nearly half of unique spike-specific TCRs reportedly recognized epitopes outside regions mutated in the B.1.351 and B.1.1.7 variants. After two AZD1222 doses, spike-specific TCR breadth and depth were significantly higher than at day 0 and than in MenACWY recipients. Participants were mostly white British, with more females than males. The authors suggested clonal diversity may have been underestimated. The 56-69-year group was small, and its depth increase did not reach significance, likely because of low power. No day 14 peak-response samples were available, so repertoires were characterized only after the peak T cell response.

Explained via the paper, the time point label denotes: baseline before first vaccination. The vaccinee samples were drawn from two UK trials, COV001 and COV002, one of which was a single-blind randomized controlled phase 2/3 trial testing AZD1222 (ChAdOx1 nCoV-19) in healthy adults. For TCRbeta chain sequencing, PBMC samples from trial participants were taken at day 0 and at day 28 after the second dose. Counted from cysteine to phenylalanine, this CDR3 has 14 amino acids. This entry keeps only the CDR3 DNA: 42 bases, framed from base 1. CDR1 and CDR2, looked up from the germline V gene, are SGHTS and YDEGEE. After removal of 2 bases from V and 5 bases from J, the junction retains 6 bases not matched to a gene. The CDR3 regions of human TCRbeta chains were subjected to immunosequencing. The original pipeline was this. Repertoire TCRs were matched against a reference library of SARS-CoV-2-specific TCRs generated with the MIRA antigen-specificity platform. Breadth was defined as the fraction of unique TCRs that were SARS-CoV-2-associated. Depth was defined as the fraction of total T cells that were SARS-CoV-2-associated. Using the MIRA data, each spike-specific TCR was assigned both to the spike region to which the TCR was reactive and to a CD4 or CD8 class. Log10-transformed breadth and depth values were compared by one-way ANOVA with Sidak's multiple comparisons tests. The immuneACCESS repertoire file appears here via TCRdb, limited to in-frame rearrangements. These files lack a portion of the clones; in checked studies, under half of the deficit traces to unresolved V genes, and the cause of the others is not known. The V and J calls and clone size are taken from that table; D and trimming were inferred from the DNA. The sample profile shows 140,000 to 150,000 clones; 93% of them were found once. The ten largest clonotypes hold 4.5% to 5.5% of the sample.

Notes on this clone: Its antigen has not been determined. No base qualities exist here, and no much larger clone lies one base off it.

The receptor comes from an adult in good health. This specimen was peripheral blood, taken on day 0 of AZD1222 vaccination. The chain is encoded by TRBV5-8 joined to TRBJ2-7; 8 bases in the middle match TRBD2. The CDR3 has the sequence CASSFGGLVHEQYF. The nucleotides read TGTGCCAGCAGCTTCGGGGGACTAGTCCACGAGCAGTACTTC.